Below are 20 T cell receptor beta chains sequenced from a single sample in a study of blood T cell repertoires in COVID-19. Profiled with immunoSEQ multiplex PCR; TCRdb holds only in-frame clones, not every one. The data contain over 150,000 clones, approximately 89% of them seen just once; the ten biggest clones take up 6.2%. The specimen sequenced was PBMCs or T cells enriched from blood (not recorded which). The receptors were sampled from a man aged 35-49 years who had recovered from COVID-19.

The rearrangement joins TRBV3-1 (or the pseudogene TRBV3-2) to TRBJ1-1; 8 positions agree with TRBD1. V lost 2 bases, J lost 2 bases, and 10 bases stayed unmatched. This CDR3 has 17 amino acids. Germline CDR1 LGHDT, CDR2 YNNKEL (reference sequence). For the CDR3, the DNA is TGTGCCAGCAGCCAACAGCCGGGACAGGTCATTAACACTGAAGCTTTCTTT. Its translation: CASSQQPGQVINTEAFF.

The chain recombines TRBV2 with TRBJ1-6, with a tentative D call TRBD1 (5 bases). This CDR3 comprises 15 residues. Germline V CDR1 and CDR2: SNHLY, FYNNEI. V lost 6 bases and J 7 bases, leaving 16 bases between the germline ends. Here the CDR3 reads CASSKDQGGNSPLHF. In DNA, the CDR3 is TGTGCCAGCAGCAAGGACCAGGGAGGAAATTCACCCCTCCACTTT.

This clone showed up just a few times. The chain has TRBV5-1 and TRBJ1-1; TRBD1 matches at 12 bases. V shed 7 bases and J 6 bases; nucleotides not matched to a gene: 7. CDR1 is SGHRS and CDR2 is YFSETQ in the germline V gene. This CDR3 has 14 amino acids. Here the CDR3 reads CASAGTGGRAEAFF. CDR3 nucleotides: TGCGCCAGCGCAGGGACAGGGGGCAGGGCTGAAGCTTTCTTT.

The chain recombines TRBV18 with TRBJ1-4; the match to TRBD1 covers 7 bases. The junction had 6 bases not matched to a gene; V was cut back by 2 bases and J by 0 bases. This CDR3 spans 17 amino acids. From germline, CDR1 is KGHSH and CDR2 LQKENI. The CDR3 spells CASSPEGASTTNEKLFF. The CDR3, as DNA: TGTGCCAGCTCACCAGAGGGGGCCTCAACAACTAATGAAAAACTGTTTTTT.

The rearrangement joins TRBV11-2 to TRBJ1-2; D not resolved. In germline, CDR1 is SGHAT, CDR2 FQNNGV. Trimming removed 1 base from V and 6 bases from J, with 15 bases in between. CDR3 length: 15 residues. The CDR3 region is CASSLVPGRGDGYTF. In DNA form, the CDR3 reads TGTGCCAGCAGCTTAGTCCCAGGTCGGGGAGATGGCTACACCTTC.

V usage is TRBV9 and J usage is TRBJ1-6; D call uncertain. V shed 4 bases and J shed 3 bases, with 8 bases lying between them. The germline V gene encodes CDR1 SGDLS and CDR2 YYNGEE. The CDR3 runs to 14 residues. CDR3 protein: CASSSSHYNSPLHF. CDR3 DNA sequence: TGTGCCAGCAGCTCTAGCCACTATAATTCACCCCTCCACTTT.

In the case of this clone: Other nucleotide sequences in the sample specify the same CDR3. The chain combines TRBV28 with TRBJ2-7; D remains ambiguous. The CDR3 loop spans 11 amino acids. V was pared by 6 bases and J by 2 bases, with 5 bases between. The germline V gene encodes CDR1 MDHEN and CDR2 SYDVKM. The CDR3: CASSLTYEQYF. The CDR3 DNA is TGTGCCAGCAGCCTTACCTACGAGCAGTACTTC.

The DNA for the CDR3 is TGTGCCAGCAGTGGGGGAGGGCTAGATACGCAGTATTTT. Translation: CASSGGGLDTQYF. V is TRBV2 and J is TRBJ2-3; 7 bases map to TRBD2. J gave up 5 bases and V 4 bases, and 3 bases lay outside the gene matches. The germline V gene has CDR1 SNHLY and CDR2 FYNNEI. This CDR3 has 13 amino acids.

The genes are TRBV2 and TRBJ1-5; D is perhaps TRBD1 (5 bases). The germline CDR1 and CDR2 sequences are SNHLY and FYNNEI. This CDR3 region has 14 residues. V lost 6 bases to trimming and J lost 4 bases, with 13 bases between them. This chain's CDR3 is CASSPQGGNQPQHF. As DNA, the CDR3 is TGTGCCAGCAGCCCCCAGGGAGGGAATCAGCCCCAGCATTTT. Looking up the rest from reference TRBV2 and TRBJ1-5 gives the full variable domain: EPEVTQTPSHQVTQMGQEVILRCVPISNHLYFYWYRQILGQKVEFLVSFYNNEISEKSEIFDDQFSVERPDGSNFTLKIRSTKLEDSAMYFCASSPQGGNQPQHFGDGTRLSIL.

This clone was seen once. This chain links TRBV28 with TRBJ1-5, with 7 bases that match TRBD1. CDR1 is MDHEN and CDR2 is SYDVKM in the germline V gene. The CDR3 length is 16 residues. V lost 5 bases, J lost 2 bases, and 9 bases stayed unmatched. In DNA, the CDR3 is TGTGCCAGCAGTCCACACGGGCAGGGGGGCAATCAGCCCCAGCATTTT. It yields the protein CASSPHGQGGNQPQHF.

The rearrangement links TRBV25-1 to TRBJ1-2; tentatively, D is TRBD1 (6 bases). The germline gives CDR1 MGHDK, CDR2 SYGVNS. The CDR3 is 14 amino acids. Trimming cost V 6 bases and J 3 bases, with 14 bases left between them. CDR3 DNA sequence: TGTGCCAGCAGAAACGTAGGACAGTACTATGGCTACACCTTC. Encoded protein: CASRNVGQYYGYTF.

V gene TRBV19 combines with J gene TRBJ1-5; 10 bases are shared with TRBD1. The CDR3 contains 16 residues. The germline V gene encodes CDR1 LNHDA and CDR2 SQIVND (reference sequence). Trimming removed 4 bases from V and 1 base from J; junction bases left unmatched: 4. CDR3 coding DNA: TGTGCCAGTAGTACCCGGACAGGGGGAAGCAATCAGCCCCAGCATTTT. Translated: CASSTRTGGSNQPQHF. The variable domain in full, with the rest retrieved from reference TRBV19 and TRBJ1-5, is DGGITQSPKYLFRKEGQNVTLSCEQNLNHDAMYWYRQDPGQGLRLIYYSQIVNDFQKGDIAEGYSVSREKKESFPLTVTSAQKNPTAFYLCASSTRTGGSNQPQHFGDGTRLSIL.

J is TRBJ2-3 and V is TRBV30, with D hard to call. The CDR3 loop spans 15 amino acids. The V and J ends lost 0 bases and 2 bases respectively, with 12 bases between them. Germline assignment: CDR1 GTSNPN and CDR2 SVGIG (reference sequence). The CDR3 DNA reads TGTGCCTGGAGTGTTAACATGGGCCACACAGATACGCAGTATTTT. Translated: CAWSVNMGHTDTQYF.

The genes are TRBV18 and TRBJ1-6, with a tentative D call TRBD1 (6 bases). This CDR3 spans 17 amino acids. V was clipped by 2 bases and J by 8 bases, with 19 bases between them. Germline V gene sequence: CDR1 KGHSH, CDR2 LQKENI. CDR3 nucleotides: TGTGCCAGCTCACCAAGCCCCGGGGCCAGGGGATATTCACCCCTCCACTTT. It specifies CASSPSPGARGYSPLHF.

The chain combines TRBV28 with TRBJ2-7; the match to TRBD1 covers 8 bases. V was clipped by 8 bases and J by 2 bases; unmatched bases: 8. There are 14 residues in the CDR3. From germline, CDR1 is MDHEN and CDR2 SYDVKM. CDR3 in DNA: TGTGCCAGCTATAGGATGGGACAGGCCTACGAGCAGTACTTC. This translates into CASYRMGQAYEQYF.

This clone appeared a few times. The chain is built from TRBV6-1 and TRBJ2-7; D gene unclear. This CDR3 region has 16 residues. Trimming cost V 0 bases and J 3 bases, with 15 bases left between them. Germline CDR1 and CDR2: MNHNS and SASEGT. The CDR3 DNA follows: TGTGCCAGCAGTGAAGCGCTAAGCGAACCCTTCTACGAGCAGTACTTC. Its translation is CASSEALSEPFYEQYF.

The V and J genes are TRBV20-1 and TRBJ1-1; 8 bases align to TRBD1. J gave up 10 bases and V 2 bases, and 3 bases lay outside the gene matches. This CDR3 region has 11 residues. Looked up from germline, CDR1 is DFQATT and CDR2 is SNEGSKA (reference sequence). The CDR3 spells CSARTDRGAFF. CDR3 sequence (DNA): TGCAGTGCTAGAACCGACAGGGGAGCTTTCTTT.

The chain employs TRBV6-5 and TRBJ2-7; D is uncertain. The V end was cut by 0 bases, the J end by 2 bases, with 11 bases between. The CDR3 consists of 15 residues. Germline V lookup: CDR1 MNHEY, CDR2 SVGAGI. The CDR3 DNA is TGTGCCAGCAGTTACTCCGTTACAGCAACCTACGAGCAGTACTTC. Amino acid sequence: CASSYSVTATYEQYF.

The chain couples TRBV11-2 to TRBJ1-4; D is possibly TRBD1 (6 bases). CDR3 length: 15 amino acids. Per germline, CDR1 SGHAT and CDR2 FQNNGV. Trimming stripped 4 bases from V and 0 bases from J, with 9 bases between. The CDR3 protein is CASSWTVATNEKLFF. CDR3 coding DNA: TGTGCCAGCAGCTGGACAGTCGCAACTAATGAAAAACTGTTTTTT.

The J gene is TRBJ2-2, the V gene TRBV9; 7 bases are a match to TRBD2. The junction had 12 bases not matched to a gene; V was cut back by 3 bases and J by 4 bases. The CDR3 contains 17 residues. The V gene's germline CDR1 is SGDLS and CDR2 YYNGEE. CDR3 loop: CASSDPQSGVSTGELFF. In nucleotides, the CDR3 is TGTGCCAGCAGCGATCCACAAAGCGGGGTATCCACCGGGGAGCTGTTTTTT.